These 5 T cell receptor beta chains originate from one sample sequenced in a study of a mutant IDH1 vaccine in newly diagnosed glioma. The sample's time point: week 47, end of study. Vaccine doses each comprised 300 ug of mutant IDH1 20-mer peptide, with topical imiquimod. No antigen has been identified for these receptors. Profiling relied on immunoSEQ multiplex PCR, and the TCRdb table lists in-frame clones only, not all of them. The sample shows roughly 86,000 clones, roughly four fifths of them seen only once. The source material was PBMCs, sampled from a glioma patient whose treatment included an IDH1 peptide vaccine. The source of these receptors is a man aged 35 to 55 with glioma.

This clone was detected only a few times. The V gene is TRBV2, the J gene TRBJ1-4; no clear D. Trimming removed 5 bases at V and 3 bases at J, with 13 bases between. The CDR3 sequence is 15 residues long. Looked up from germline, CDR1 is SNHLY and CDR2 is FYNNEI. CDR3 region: CASSLSESANEKLFF. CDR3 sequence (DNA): TGTGCCAGCAGTCTATCCGAAAGTGCTAATGAAAAACTGTTTTTT.

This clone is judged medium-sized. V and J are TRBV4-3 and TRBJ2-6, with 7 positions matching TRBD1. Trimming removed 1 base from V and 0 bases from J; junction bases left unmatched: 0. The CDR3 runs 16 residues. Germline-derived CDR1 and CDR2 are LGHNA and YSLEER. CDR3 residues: CASSQAGGSGANVLTF. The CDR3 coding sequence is TGCGCCAGCAGCCAAGCAGGGGGCTCTGGGGCCAACGTCCTGACTTTC.

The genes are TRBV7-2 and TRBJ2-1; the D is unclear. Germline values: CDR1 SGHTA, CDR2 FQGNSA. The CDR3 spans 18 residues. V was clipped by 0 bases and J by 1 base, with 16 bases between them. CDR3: CASSLAQTGRSSYNEQFF. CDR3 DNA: TGTGCCAGCAGCTTAGCCCAGACCGGTAGGAGTTCCTACAATGAGCAGTTCTTC. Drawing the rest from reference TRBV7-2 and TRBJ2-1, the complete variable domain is GAGVSQSPSNKVTEKGKDVELRCDPISGHTALYWYRQSLGQGLEFLIYFQGNSAPDKSGLPSDRFSAERTGGSVSTLTIQRTQQEDSAVYLCASSLAQTGRSSYNEQFFGPGTRLTVL.

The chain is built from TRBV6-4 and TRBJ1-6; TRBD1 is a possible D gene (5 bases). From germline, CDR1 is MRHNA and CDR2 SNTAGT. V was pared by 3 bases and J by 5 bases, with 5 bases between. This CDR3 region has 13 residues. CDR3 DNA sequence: TGTGCCAGCAGTGAAGGGGATAATTCACCCCTCCACTTT. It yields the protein CASSEGDNSPLHF.

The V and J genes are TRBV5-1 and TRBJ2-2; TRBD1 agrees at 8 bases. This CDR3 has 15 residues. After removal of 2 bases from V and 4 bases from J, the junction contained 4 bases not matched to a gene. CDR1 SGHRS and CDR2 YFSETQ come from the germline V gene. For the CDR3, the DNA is TGCGCCAGCAGCTTTTCAGGGGGCATCACCGGGGAGCTGTTTTTT. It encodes CASSFSGGITGELFF.